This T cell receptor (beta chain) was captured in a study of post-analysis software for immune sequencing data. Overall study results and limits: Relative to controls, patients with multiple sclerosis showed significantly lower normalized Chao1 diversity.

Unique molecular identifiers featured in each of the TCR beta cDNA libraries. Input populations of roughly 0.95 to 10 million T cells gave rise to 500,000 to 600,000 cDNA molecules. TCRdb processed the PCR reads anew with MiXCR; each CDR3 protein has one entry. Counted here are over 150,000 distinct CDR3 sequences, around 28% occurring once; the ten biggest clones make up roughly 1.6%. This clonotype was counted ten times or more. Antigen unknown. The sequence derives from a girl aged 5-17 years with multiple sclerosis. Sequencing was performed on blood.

This CDR3 reads CASSFYYQETQYF. The CDR3 nucleotides are TGTGCCAGCAGCTTCTACTACCAAGAGACCCAGTACTTC. The chain has TRBV5-4 and TRBJ2-5; D is ambiguous. Trimming left V 2 bases short and J 0 bases short, with 5 bases between. The CDR3 runs to 13 residues. Germline assignment: CDR1 SGHNT and CDR2 YYREEE (reference sequence).